The rows below give T cell receptor beta chains drawn from one sample of a study of cytomegalovirus exposure and HLA in healthy donors. Profiling relied on immunoSEQ multiplex PCR, and the TCRdb table lists in-frame clones only, not all of them. Among 230,000 or so clones listed, around 88% were seen once. Sequences were obtained from PBMCs. These TCRs come from a young woman in good health and CMV-seronegative. The CDR3 runs from the conserved cysteine through the conserved F or W. D genes are given only for firm matches. Size values are once, few and many counts, or a class for expanded clones, and some rows have none.

d_call | clone_size | j_call | v_call | cdr3_aa | cdr3_nt
TRBD2 | - | TRBJ2-7 | TRBV4-1 | CASSQLAGSSYEQYF | TGCGCCAGCAGCCAACTAGCGGGTAGCTCCTACGAGCAGTACTTC
TRBD1 | once | TRBJ1-1 | TRBV27 | CASSPLDRAATEAFF | TGTGCCAGCAGTCCCCTTGACAGGGCGGCCACTGAAGCTTTCTTT
TRBD2 | - | TRBJ2-3 | TRBV2 | CASSRGSGRDADTQYF | TGTGCCAGCAGCCGTGGTAGCGGGAGGGATGCAGATACGCAGTATTTT
- | - | TRBJ1-5 | TRBV2 | CASSIWSQRYSNQPQHF | TGTGCCAGCAGCATTTGGAGCCAACGATATAGCAATCAGCCCCAGCATTTT
TRBD1 | - | TRBJ2-5 | TRBV5-1 | CASSFETGPGSTQYF | TGCGCCAGCAGCTTCGAGACAGGGCCAGGGTCGACCCAGTACTTC
TRBD2 | - | TRBJ2-2 | TRBV15 | CATSSLAGEAAGELFF | TGTGCCACCAGCTCCCTAGCGGGAGAGGCGGCCGGGGAGCTGTTTTTT
- | - | TRBJ2-5 | TRBV29-1 | CSVVPQETQYF | TGCAGCGTTGTCCCACAAGAGACCCAGTACTTC
- | - | TRBJ2-1 | TRBV27 | CASSWGGGYNEQFF | TGTGCCAGCAGCTGGGGAGGAGGGTACAATGAGCAGTTCTTC
- | - | TRBJ2-7 | TRBV19 | CASSLTGISYEQYF | TGTGCCAGTAGTTTGACAGGAATATCCTACGAGCAGTACTTC
TRBD1 | - | TRBJ2-7 | TRBV28 | CASSFYRGIGYEQYF | TGTGCCAGCAGTTTCTACAGGGGTATTGGATACGAGCAGTACTTC
- | - | TRBJ2-5 | TRBV6-6 | CATSFSGGREETQYF | TGTGCCACCTCATTTTCTGGCGGGCGGGAAGAGACCCAGTACTTC
- | - | TRBJ2-3 | TRBV4-1 | CASSPGPLAPSTDTQYF | TGCGCCAGCAGCCCGGGCCCGCTAGCGCCTAGCACAGATACGCAGTATTTT
- | once | TRBJ2-5 | TRBV29-1 | CSVGQGQETQYF | TGCAGCGTTGGGCAGGGTCAAGAGACCCAGTACTTC
TRBD2 | - | TRBJ2-5 | TRBV2 | CASSIRAGGPETQYF | TGTGCCAGCAGCATCCGAGCGGGAGGGCCAGAGACCCAGTACTTC
- | few | TRBJ2-2 | TRBV11-2 | CASSLLTRNTGELFF | TGTGCCAGCAGCTTACTTACGAGGAACACCGGGGAGCTGTTTTTT
TRBD2 | - | TRBJ2-1 | TRBV4-1 | CASSQEKLAGTLGYNEQFF | TGCGCCAGCAGCCAAGAAAAGCTAGCGGGGACCTTGGGGTACAATGAGCAGTTCTTC
TRBD1 | - | TRBJ2-7 | TRBV19 | CASSIGRGRLGEQYF | TGTGCCAGTAGTATTGGCAGGGGGCGTTTAGGCGAGCAGTACTTC
- | - | TRBJ2-1 | TRBV29-1 | CSVAKSSYNEQFF | TGCAGCGTTGCCAAGAGCTCCTACAATGAGCAGTTCTTC
- | - | TRBJ2-7 | TRBV28 | CASTLERELSYEQYF | TGTGCCAGCACCCTAGAAAGGGAGTTAAGCTACGAGCAGTACTTC
TRBD1 | - | TRBJ2-3 | TRBV10-3 | CAIGQGSSTDTQYF | TGTGCCATCGGACAGGGGTCATCCACAGATACGCAGTATTTT
- | few | TRBJ1-5 | TRBV5-1 | CASSLGVSNQPQHF | TGCGCCAGCAGCTTGGGAGTTAGCAATCAGCCCCAGCATTTT
- | - | TRBJ1-2 | TRBV5-6 | CASSLGDTDYGYTF | TGTGCCAGCAGCTTGGGAGACACCGACTATGGCTACACCTTC
- | - | TRBJ2-1 | TRBV16 | CASSLRVTYNEQFF | TGTGCCAGCAGCCTTCGGGTGACCTACAATGAGCAGTTCTTC